This TCR beta chain was observed in a study of cytomegalovirus exposure and HLA in healthy donors. Use of 60 Vbeta and 13 Jbeta primers characterized the PCR. The data were produced by immunoSEQ multiplex PCR, yet TCRdb's version contains in-frame clones alone and is incomplete. The table lists around 200,000 clones, about three quarters of them singletons, with around 1.8% in the top ten. CDR1 is SEHNR and CDR2 is FQNEAQ in the germline V gene (reference sequence). V lost 5 bases to trimming and J lost 4 bases, with 17 bases between them. The CDR3 extends over 15 amino acids. This clone came up a few times.

The gene calls are TRBV7-9 and TRBJ1-2; D might be TRBD1 (6 bases). The sample comprised PBMCs. This receptor was taken from a man younger than 30 in good health and CMV-seronegative. CDR3 in amino acids: CASSIGTPTSYGYTF. In nucleotides, the CDR3 is TGTGCCAGCAGCATTGGGACACCAACATCCTATGGCTACACCTTC.